These T cell receptor beta chains were read from a single sample in a study of cytomegalovirus exposure and HLA in healthy donors. Repertoires were generated with immunoSEQ multiplex PCR, while TCRdb's copy carries only in-frame clones and drops some. The data hold roughly 99,000 clones, with 79% observed a single time. What was sequenced was PBMCs. The receptor source for this set is a male donor in good health and CMV-seropositive. Both conserved end residues are part of each CDR3. The D gene is left open where the match is weak. Part of the rows lack a size; the others show once, few, many or a class for expanded clones.

j_gene,v_gene,d_gene,abundance,CDR3nt,CDR3aa
TRBJ1-6,TRBV5-1,NA,NA,TGCGCCAGCAGCTTGGGGGCCGGGGGAGCCTATAATTCACCCCTCCACTTT,CASSLGAGGAYNSPLHF
TRBJ1-2,TRBV9,NA,NA,TGTGCCAGCCGTGGGCAGCCTTATGGCTACACCTTC,CASRGQPYGYTF
TRBJ2-3,TRBV6-4,TRBD1,NA,TGTGCCAGCAGAGCCATGACAGGGGGCTCAGATACGCAGTATTTT,CASRAMTGGSDTQYF
TRBJ1-1,TRBV11-3,NA,NA,TGTGCCAGCAGCTCGACAGGACACACTGAAGCTTTCTTT,CASSSTGHTEAFF
TRBJ1-5,TRBV6-1,TRBD1,once,TGTGCCAGCAGGGGCCCGGACAGGGTAGGCCAGCCCCAGCATTTT,CASRGPDRVGQPQHF
TRBJ1-6,TRBV25-1,TRBD1,NA,TGTGCCAGCAGTGTGACAGGGAGAAGGACACCCCTCCACTTT,CASSVTGRRTPLHF
TRBJ2-3,TRBV5-4,NA,once,TGTGCCAGCAGCGAGGATCCGACCACAGATACGCAGTATTTT,CASSEDPTTDTQYF
TRBJ1-2,TRBV7-8,TRBD1,NA,TGTGCCAGCAGCCCCCACCCCGGGACAGGGGCCTTACGCAATGGCTACACCTTC,CASSPHPGTGALRNGYTF
TRBJ1-5,TRBV2,TRBD1,NA,TGTGCCAGCAGTGAGGACAGGGGAAAAAGACAGCCCCAGCATTTT,CASSEDRGKRQPQHF
TRBJ1-1,TRBV7-6,TRBD1,NA,TGTGCCAGCAGCAAAGGGACAGCAGGTGAAGCTTTCTTT,CASSKGTAGEAFF
TRBJ2-5,TRBV7-9,NA,NA,TGTGCCAGCAGCTTAGTTCAATACCAAGAGACCCAGTACTTC,CASSLVQYQETQYF
TRBJ1-4,TRBV4-1,NA,NA,TGCGACAGCAGCCAGGATATACGGGGAACATGGGGTGAAAAACTGTTTTTT,CDSSQDIRGTWGEKLFF
TRBJ1-1,TRBV27,NA,few,TGTGCCAGCGGGCAACCGAACACTGAAGCTTTCTTT,CASGQPNTEAFF
TRBJ2-7,TRBV10-1,NA,NA,TGCGCCAGCAGTTCCTACAGGGATCCCTACGAGCAGTACTTC,CASSSYRDPYEQYF
TRBJ2-7,TRBV6-6,NA,once,TGTGCCAGCAGTTCTGACAGAGTCTCCTACGAGCAGTACTTC,CASSSDRVSYEQYF
TRBJ1-4,TRBV14,NA,NA,TGTGCCAGCAGCCAACGGACTATAGGCGTGAAACTGTTTTTT,CASSQRTIGVKLFF
TRBJ1-6,TRBV6-6,NA,once,TGTGCCAGCAGGCCGACAGGTCCCCCCTCACCCCTCCACTTT,CASRPTGPPSPLHF
TRBJ2-1,TRBV30,TRBD2,NA,TGTGCCTGGAGTGGGAGACTAGCGGGGTACAATGAGCAGTTCTTC,CAWSGRLAGYNEQFF